This paragraph reports one T cell receptor (beta chain). Its antigen is still unknown. Unstimulated regulatory T cells (CD4+CD25+CD127-), CD4+CD25- non-regulatory cells, CD4 and CD8 cells were FACS-sorted from thawed PBMCs. The data were obtained in a study of Tregs in tolerant kidney transplant recipients. General study findings and limits: Findings come from small patient numbers and require larger validation. No direct test of biological reproducibility was done here. Expanding Tregs on activated donor B cells appeared to best identify donor-specific TCRbeta clones.

This CDR3 contains 14 residues. The germline gives CDR1 LNHDA, CDR2 SQIVND (reference sequence). V lost 3 bases, J lost 4 bases, and 12 bases lay in between. Here immunoSEQ multiplex PCR was the method, and the copy in TCRdb shows in-frame clones only, minus some. The sample contains over 50,000 clones, around 80% of which appear only once. The sequence was collected from a human donor in good health. Specimen: CD4+ T cells from blood. This chain joins TRBV19 and TRBJ1-1; tentatively, D is TRBD1 (6 bases). This chain's CDR3 is CASSIGGARTEAFF. The CDR3 bases are TGTGCCAGTAGTATCGGGGGCGCTCGCACTGAAGCTTTCTTT.